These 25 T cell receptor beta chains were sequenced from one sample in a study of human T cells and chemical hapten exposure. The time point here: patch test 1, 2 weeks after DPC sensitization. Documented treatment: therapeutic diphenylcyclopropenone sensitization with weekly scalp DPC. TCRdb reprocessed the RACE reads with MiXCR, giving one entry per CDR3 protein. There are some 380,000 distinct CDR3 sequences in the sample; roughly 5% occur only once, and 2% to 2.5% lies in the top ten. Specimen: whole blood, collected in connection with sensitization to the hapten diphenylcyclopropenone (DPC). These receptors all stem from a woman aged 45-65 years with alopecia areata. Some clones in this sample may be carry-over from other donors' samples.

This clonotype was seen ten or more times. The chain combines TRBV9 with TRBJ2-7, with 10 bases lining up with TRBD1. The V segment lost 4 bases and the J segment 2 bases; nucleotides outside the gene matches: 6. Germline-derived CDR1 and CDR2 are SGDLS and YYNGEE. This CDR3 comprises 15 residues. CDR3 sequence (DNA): TGTGCCAGCAGCCCCGGGGGACAGGGGCCCTACGAGCAGTACTTC. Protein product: CASSPGGQGPYEQYF.

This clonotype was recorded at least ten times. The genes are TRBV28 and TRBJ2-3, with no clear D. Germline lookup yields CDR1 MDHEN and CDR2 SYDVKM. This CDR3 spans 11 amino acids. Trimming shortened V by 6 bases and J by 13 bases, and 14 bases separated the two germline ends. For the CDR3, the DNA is TGTGCCAGCAGGACCCCGGGTCCTGAGTATTTT. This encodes CASRTPGPEYF.

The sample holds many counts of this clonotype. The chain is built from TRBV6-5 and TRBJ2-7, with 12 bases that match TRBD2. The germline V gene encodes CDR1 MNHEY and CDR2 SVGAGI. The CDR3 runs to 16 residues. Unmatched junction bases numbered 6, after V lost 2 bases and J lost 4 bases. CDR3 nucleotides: TGTGCCAGCAGTTACGCTAGCGGGAGGGCCGGGTACGAGCAGTACTTC. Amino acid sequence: CASSYASGRAGYEQYF.

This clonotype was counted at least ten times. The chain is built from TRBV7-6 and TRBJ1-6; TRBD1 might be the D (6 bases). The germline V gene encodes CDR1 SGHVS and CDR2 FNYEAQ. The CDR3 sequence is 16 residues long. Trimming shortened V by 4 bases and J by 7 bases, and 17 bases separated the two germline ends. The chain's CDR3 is CASSSMIRTENSPLHF. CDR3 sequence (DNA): TGTGCCAGCAGCTCGATGATTCGGACAGAGAATTCACCCCTCCACTTT.

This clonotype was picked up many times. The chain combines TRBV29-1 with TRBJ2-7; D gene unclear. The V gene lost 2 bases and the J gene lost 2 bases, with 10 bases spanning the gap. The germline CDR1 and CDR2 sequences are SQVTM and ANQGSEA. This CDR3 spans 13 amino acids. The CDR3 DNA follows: TGCAGCGTTGAAAAGGACCAACCCTACGAGCAGTACTTC. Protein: CSVEKDQPYEQYF.

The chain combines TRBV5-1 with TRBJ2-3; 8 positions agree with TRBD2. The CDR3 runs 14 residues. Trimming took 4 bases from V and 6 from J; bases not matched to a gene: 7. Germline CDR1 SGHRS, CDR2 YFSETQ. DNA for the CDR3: TGCGCCAGCAGCGAAGAAGCGGGGGCGGATACGCAGTATTTT. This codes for CASSEEAGADTQYF. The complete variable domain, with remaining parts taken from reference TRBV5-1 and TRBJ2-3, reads KAGVTQTPRYLIKTRGQQVTLSCSPISGHRSVSWYQQTPGQGLQFLFEYFSETQRNKGNFPGRFSGRQFSNSRSEMNVSTLELGDSALYLCASSEEAGADTQYFGPGTRLTVL.

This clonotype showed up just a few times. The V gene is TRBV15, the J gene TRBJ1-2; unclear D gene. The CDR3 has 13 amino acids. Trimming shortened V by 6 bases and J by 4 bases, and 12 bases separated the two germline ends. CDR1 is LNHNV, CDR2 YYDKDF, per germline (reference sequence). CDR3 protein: CATRSGSAYGYTF. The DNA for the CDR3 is TGTGCCACCAGATCAGGTTCGGCCTATGGCTACACCTTC.

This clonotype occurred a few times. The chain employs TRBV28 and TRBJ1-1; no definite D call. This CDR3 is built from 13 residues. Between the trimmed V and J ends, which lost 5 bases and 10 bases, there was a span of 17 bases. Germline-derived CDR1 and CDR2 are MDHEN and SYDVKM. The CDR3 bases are TGTGCCAGCAGTCCGCCGGTTTTTTGGGGAGCTTTCTTT. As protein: CASSPPVFWGAFF.

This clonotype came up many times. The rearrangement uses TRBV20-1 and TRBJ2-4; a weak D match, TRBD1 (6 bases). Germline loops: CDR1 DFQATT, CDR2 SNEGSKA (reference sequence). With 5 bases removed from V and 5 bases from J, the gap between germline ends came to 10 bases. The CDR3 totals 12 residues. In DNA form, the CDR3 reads TGCAGTGCTCTCAGGGGAGAAAACATTCAGTACTTC. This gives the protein CSALRGENIQYF.

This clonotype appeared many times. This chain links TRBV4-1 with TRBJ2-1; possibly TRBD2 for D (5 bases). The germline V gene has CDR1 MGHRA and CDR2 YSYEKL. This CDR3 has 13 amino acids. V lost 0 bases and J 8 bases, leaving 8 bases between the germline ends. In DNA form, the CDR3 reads TGCGCCAGCAGCCAAGATAGAGGGTATGAGCAGTTCTTC. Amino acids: CASSQDRGYEQFF.

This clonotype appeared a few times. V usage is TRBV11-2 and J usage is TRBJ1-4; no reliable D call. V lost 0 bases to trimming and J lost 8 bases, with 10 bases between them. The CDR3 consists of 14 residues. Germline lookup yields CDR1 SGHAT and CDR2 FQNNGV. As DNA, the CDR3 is TGTGCCAGCAGCTTAGATTACGCGGGGGAAAAACTGTTTTTT. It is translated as CASSLDYAGEKLFF.

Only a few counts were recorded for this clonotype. DNA for the CDR3: TGTGCCAGCAGCCTTGACAGGGAGTATGAGCAGTTCTTC. Amino acid sequence: CASSLDREYEQFF. This rearrangement joins TRBV6-2 or TRBV6-3 to TRBJ2-1, with 7 bases lining up with TRBD1. After removal of 6 bases from V and 8 bases from J, the junction contained 7 bases not matched to a gene. This CDR3 region has 13 residues. Germline V gene data show CDR1 as MNHEY and CDR2 as SVGEGT.

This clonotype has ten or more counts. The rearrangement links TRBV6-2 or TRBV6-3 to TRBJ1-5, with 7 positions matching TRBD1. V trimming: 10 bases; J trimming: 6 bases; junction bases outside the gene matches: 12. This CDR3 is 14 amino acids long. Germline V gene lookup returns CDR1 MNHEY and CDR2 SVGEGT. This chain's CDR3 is CATRRQGPPQPQHF. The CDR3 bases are TGTGCCACCCGTCGACAGGGACCCCCTCAGCCCCAGCATTTT.

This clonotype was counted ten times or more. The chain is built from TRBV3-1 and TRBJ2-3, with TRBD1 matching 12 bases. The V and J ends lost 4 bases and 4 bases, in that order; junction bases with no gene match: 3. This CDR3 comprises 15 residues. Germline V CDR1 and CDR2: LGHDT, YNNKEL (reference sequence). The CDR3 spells CASSLRDRGPDTQYF. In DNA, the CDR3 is TGTGCCAGCAGCCTCCGGGACAGGGGGCCAGATACGCAGTATTTT.

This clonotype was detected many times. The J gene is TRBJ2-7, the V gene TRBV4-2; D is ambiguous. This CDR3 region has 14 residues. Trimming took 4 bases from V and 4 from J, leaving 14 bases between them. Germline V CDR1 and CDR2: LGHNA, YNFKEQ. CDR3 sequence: CASSPTVPGYEQYF. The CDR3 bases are TGTGCCAGCAGCCCTACGGTGCCGGGTTACGAGCAGTACTTC.

The CDR3 reads CASSQDEEKLFF. The CDR3 DNA sequence: TGTGCCAGCAGCCAAGATGAGGAAAAACTGTTTTTT. The chain has TRBV3-1 and TRBJ1-4; D is unresolved. Per the germline V gene, CDR1 is LGHDT and CDR2 is YNNKEL (reference sequence). Trimming pared 0 bases from V and 8 bases from J, leaving 4 bases between. The CDR3 sequence is 12 residues long. Variable domain in full (rest from reference TRBV3-1 and TRBJ1-4): DTAVSQTPKYLVTQMGNDKSIKCEQNLGHDTMYWYKQDSKKFLKIMFSYNNKELIINETVPNRFSPKSPDKAHLNLHINSLELGDSAVYFCASSQDEEKLFFGSGTQLSVL.

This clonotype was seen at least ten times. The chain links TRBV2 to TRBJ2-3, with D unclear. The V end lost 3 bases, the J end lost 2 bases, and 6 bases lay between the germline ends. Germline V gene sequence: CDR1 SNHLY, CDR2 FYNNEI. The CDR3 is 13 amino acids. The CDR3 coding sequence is TGTGCCAGCAGTGACGGCCTCACAGATACGCAGTATTTT. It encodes CASSDGLTDTQYF.

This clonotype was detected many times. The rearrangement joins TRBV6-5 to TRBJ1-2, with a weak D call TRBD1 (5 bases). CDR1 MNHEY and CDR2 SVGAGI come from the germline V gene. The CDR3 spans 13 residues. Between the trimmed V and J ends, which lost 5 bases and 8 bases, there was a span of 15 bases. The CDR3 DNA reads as TGTGCCAGCAGTATGACAGCGAAATGGGGCTACACCTTC. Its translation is CASSMTAKWGYTF.

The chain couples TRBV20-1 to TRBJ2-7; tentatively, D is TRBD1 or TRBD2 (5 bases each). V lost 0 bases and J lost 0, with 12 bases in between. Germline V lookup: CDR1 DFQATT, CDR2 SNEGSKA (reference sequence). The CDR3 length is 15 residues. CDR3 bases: TGCAGTGCTAGAGAGTCTGGGGGTCTCTCCTACGAGCAGTACTTC. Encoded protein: CSARESGGLSYEQYF.

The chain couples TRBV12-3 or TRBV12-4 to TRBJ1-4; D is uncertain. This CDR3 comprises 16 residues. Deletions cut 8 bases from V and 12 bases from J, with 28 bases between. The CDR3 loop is CASGSTPARTQRELFF. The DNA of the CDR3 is TGTGCCAGCGGATCAACACCTGCGAGGACTCAAAGGGAACTGTTTTTT.

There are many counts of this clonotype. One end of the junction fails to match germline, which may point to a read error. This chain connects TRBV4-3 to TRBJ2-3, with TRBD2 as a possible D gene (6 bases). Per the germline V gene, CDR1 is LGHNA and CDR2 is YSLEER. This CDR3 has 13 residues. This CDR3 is CASSQERADTQYF. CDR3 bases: TGTGCCAGCTCACAAGAGCGGGCAGATACGCAGTATTTT.

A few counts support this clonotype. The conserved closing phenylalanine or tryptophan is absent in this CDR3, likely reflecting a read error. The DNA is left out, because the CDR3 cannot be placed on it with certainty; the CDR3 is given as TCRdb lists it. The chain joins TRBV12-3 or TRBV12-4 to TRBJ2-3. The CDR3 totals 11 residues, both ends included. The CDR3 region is CASSRRSSFSV.

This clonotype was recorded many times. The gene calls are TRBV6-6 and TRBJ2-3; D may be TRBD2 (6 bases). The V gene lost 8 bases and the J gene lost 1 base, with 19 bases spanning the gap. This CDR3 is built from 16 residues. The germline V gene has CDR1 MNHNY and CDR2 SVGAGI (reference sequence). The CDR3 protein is CASQNFLSGRTDTQYF. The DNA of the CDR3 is TGTGCCAGCCAAAATTTCCTAAGCGGGCGCACAGATACGCAGTATTTT.

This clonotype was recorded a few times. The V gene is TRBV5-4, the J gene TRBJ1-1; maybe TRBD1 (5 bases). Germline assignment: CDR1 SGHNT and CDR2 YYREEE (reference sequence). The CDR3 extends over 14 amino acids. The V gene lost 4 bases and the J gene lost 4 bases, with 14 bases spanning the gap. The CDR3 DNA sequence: TGTGCCAGCAGCCCCTTAGGCGGGGGCACTGAAGCTTTCTTT. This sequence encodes CASSPLGGGTEAFF.

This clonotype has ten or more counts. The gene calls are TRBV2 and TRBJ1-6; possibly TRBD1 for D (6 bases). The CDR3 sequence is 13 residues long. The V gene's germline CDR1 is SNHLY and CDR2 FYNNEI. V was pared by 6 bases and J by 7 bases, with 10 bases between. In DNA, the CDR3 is TGTGCCAGCAGCACAGGGCAAAATTCACCCCTCCACTTT. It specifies CASSTGQNSPLHF. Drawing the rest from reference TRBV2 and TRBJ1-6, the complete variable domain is EPEVTQTPSHQVTQMGQEVILRCVPISNHLYFYWYRQILGQKVEFLVSFYNNEISEKSEIFDDQFSVERPDGSNFTLKIRSTKLEDSAMYFCASSTGQNSPLHFGNGTRLTVT.